What follows describes a single T cell receptor (beta chain). Its antigen target is currently unknown. No much larger clone is present one base from it, and per-base qualities are unavailable. Donors formed part of the validation cohort, which comprised 120 subjects and was distinct from the first cohort of roughly 600 subjects. The sample belongs to a study of cytomegalovirus exposure and HLA in healthy donors (TCRdb year 2017). At the level of the whole study: According to a later analysis, the roughly 120 validation repertoires were produced on the same platform as the roughly 600 repertoires of the first cohort. The aim of the study was to test whether cataloging public T cell receptors could identify signatures of past pathogen exposure. In addition to the first cohort of around 670 subjects, a separate validation cohort of about 120 different subjects was used. High-throughput TCR immunosequencing, statistical association of individual TCRs with disease status, and machine learning were combined to predict cytomegalovirus infection status.

Library prep was done by the immunoSEQ multiplex PCR assay. The authors' analysis ran thus. A statistical classification framework was built to diagnose cytomegalovirus status from the catalog of TCR beta chain sequences. The immuneACCESS repertoire file appears here via TCRdb, limited to in-frame rearrangements. These files lack a portion of the clones; in checked studies, under half of the deficit traces to unresolved V genes, and the cause of the others is not known. The V and J calls and clone size come from that table; D and trimming were worked out from the DNA. The sample records over 200,000 clones, around four fifths of which are singletons. The ten largest account for around 5.5% of the sample. Overall results and qualifications from the work: In both the original and validation cohorts, the classifier was reported to diagnose cytomegalovirus status with high specificity and sensitivity. A later analysis found that TCRs clustered in the first cohort also tended to co-occur in the 100 to 150 validation repertoires, with roughly 95% of cluster scores above 0. According to the authors, the approach could potentially be generalized to other disease states and immunological phenotypes. A few of the identified cytomegalovirus-associated TCR beta chains were confirmed in vitro to be specific for cytomegalovirus antigens. In the study, 150 to 200 TCR beta chains were listed as associated with cytomegalovirus. Most TCR sequences were seen in very few donors, while some public TCRs were found in many individuals. A later analysis lacked HLA typing for the validation cohort, so it scored co-occurrence in that cohort across all 130 or so repertoires.

Compared with germline, V lacks 2 bases and J lacks 8 bases; bases without a gene match: 7. As encoded in the germline V gene (reference sequence), CDR1 is MNHEY while CDR2 is SMNVEV. Including the terminal cysteine and phenylalanine, the CDR3 comprises 15 residues. Only the CDR3 portion is preserved as DNA: 45 bases, with reading frame beginning at the first base. The sequencing input was PBMCs. The chain couples TRBV27 to TRBJ2-1; 9 bases in between match TRBD2. This TCR was recovered from a woman between 18 and 29 years old in good health and CMV-seronegative. This receptor carries the CDR3 CASSLGSGSKDEQFF. In nucleotides, the sequence is TGTGCCAGCAGTTTAGGTAGCGGGAGTAAAGATGAGCAGTTCTTC.